This entry concerns a single T cell receptor beta chain. Its cognate antigen is unknown. Repertoires were generated with immunoSEQ multiplex PCR, while TCRdb's copy carries only in-frame clones and drops some. This sample has under 20,000 clones, with roughly 86% found just once. The record originates from a study of graft-versus-host responses after intestinal transplantation. The overall study: Tacrolimus and steroids were given for 2 to 4 years to all recipients after anti-thymocyte globulin induction. Study results and limitations: Among recipient marrow samples, GvH clones were found; some appeared first in ileum or blood. Peak GvH clone levels in circulation were associated with early post-transplant HvG declines. Patients with graft-donor T cell macrochimerism had high graft-versus-host to host-versus-graft clonal ratios in allografts.

V lost 3 bases and J 0 bases, leaving 2 bases between the germline ends. Germline V gene sequence: CDR1 MRHNA, CDR2 SNTAGT. The CDR3 runs to 13 residues. The TCR comes from a human patient who received an intestinal transplant, so some T cells may come from the graft donor. The J gene is TRBJ2-2, the V gene TRBV6-4; D unresolved. Source: bone marrow, taken approximately 120 days after transplant. The CDR3 sequence: CASSEANTGELFF. CDR3 DNA sequence: TGTGCCAGCAGTGAAGCGAACACCGGGGAGCTGTTTTTT.